These 4 T cell receptor beta chains originate from one sample sequenced in a study of human CD8 memory T cell subsets. Libraries for TCR beta were constructed using UMI-labeled 5' RACE. Reanalyzing the 5' RACE reads, TCRdb keeps one entry per CDR3 protein, without DNA. This sample's clone table lists 10,000 to 11,000 distinct CDR3 sequences. The specimen was CD8+ stem-like memory T cells (TSCM and TCM) sorted from PBMCs. The subset was: stem-like memory CD8 T cells (TSTEM), CCR7+ PD-1- TIGIT-. The receptors come from a human donor in good health.

CDR3 residues: CASSPRLFNTDTQYF. V gene TRBV23-1 combines with J gene TRBJ2-3. TRBV23-1 is an ORF, with its function uncertain. There are 15 residues in the CDR3.

This chain connects TRBV5-1 to TRBJ1-4; with no DNA, the TCRdb D assignment of TRBD1 cannot be verified. Germline V gene lookup returns CDR1 SGHRS and CDR2 YFSETQ. The CDR3 extends over 16 amino acids. The CDR3 is CASSLGTDRTNEKLFF.

CDR3: CAGSPPGGLEQYF. The V call is TRBV7-9, the J call TRBJ2-7; TCRdb designates TRBD2, a call that cannot be tested without DNA. Looked up from germline, CDR1 is SEHNR and CDR2 is FQNEAQ (reference sequence). This CDR3 has 13 residues.

This clonotype is labeled medium-sized based on frequency. This sequence joins TRBV7-9 and TRBJ2-1; TCRdb's D gene call, TRBD1, goes unchecked for lack of DNA. Germline V lookup: CDR1 SEHNR, CDR2 FQNEAQ (reference sequence). The CDR3 is 13 residues long. CDR3 region: CASSPGQRSEQFF.